Shown below are 16 T cell receptor beta chains from a single sample sequenced in a study of blood T cell repertoires in COVID-19. This table comes from immunoSEQ multiplex PCR, and its TCRdb copy is limited to in-frame clones, with some not included. This sample has around 300,000 clones; about nine tenths occur once, and the top ten carry approximately 2.2%. The sample comprised peripheral blood. These receptors were obtained from a man in his forties or fifties with acute or convalescent COVID-19.

This clone was seen only once. This chain uses TRBV29-1 with TRBJ2-3; 10 bases line up with TRBD2. Per the germline V gene, CDR1 is SQVTM and CDR2 is ANQGSEA. V gave up 1 base and J gave up 3 bases; unmatched junction bases: 10. The CDR3 is 17 amino acids. As DNA, the CDR3 is TGCAGCGTTGAAGGTGGGGCTAGCGGGGGACCTACAGATACGCAGTATTTT. Amino acids: CSVEGGASGGPTDTQYF.

The chain carries TRBV5-1 and TRBJ2-2; the match to TRBD2 covers 8 bases. The CDR3 loop spans 16 amino acids. The germline V gene encodes CDR1 SGHRS and CDR2 YFSETQ. Germline trimming cut 4 bases from V and 7 bases from J; bases unmatched to any gene: 12. Written as DNA, the CDR3 is TGCGCCAGCAGCCCAGGCGCGGGACTAGTTGGCGGGGAGCTGTTTTTT. It yields the protein CASSPGAGLVGGELFF.

This chain uses TRBV7-3 with TRBJ2-7; 8 bases match TRBD1. V lost 5 bases to trimming and J lost 7 bases; unmatched junction nucleotides: 10. The germline CDR1 and CDR2 sequences are SGHTA and FQGTGA. The CDR3 totals 14 residues. DNA for the CDR3: TGTGCCAGCAGCGTCCAGGGGGCGAAAGGTGAGCAGTACTTC. Amino acids: CASSVQGAKGEQYF.

The gene calls are TRBV11-3 and TRBJ2-1; tentative D call: TRBD1 (6 bases). Looked up from germline, CDR1 is SGHNT and CDR2 is YENEEA. The CDR3 length is 17 residues. Trimming cost V 0 bases and J 4 bases, with 16 bases left between them. Written as DNA, the CDR3 is TGTGCCAGCAGCTTAGAGCCAAGGACAGCCCGATACAATGAGCAGTTCTTC. Its translation is CASSLEPRTARYNEQFF.

This chain links TRBV6-5 with TRBJ2-7; 7 bases are shared with TRBD1. The CDR3 loop spans 13 amino acids. Per germline, CDR1 MNHEY and CDR2 SVGAGI. V trimming: 10 bases; J trimming: 0 bases; junction bases outside the gene matches: 6. The CDR3 nucleotides are TGTGCCACCGGACAGGCCGCCTCCTACGAGCAGTACTTC. It is translated as CATGQAASYEQYF.

The CDR3 protein is CASSHGGMNTEAFF. CDR3 sequence (DNA): TGTGCCAGCAGCCATGGGGGCATGAACACTGAAGCTTTCTTT. This chain connects TRBV5-5 to TRBJ1-1, with D possibly TRBD1 on 6 matching bases. In germline, CDR1 is SGHKS, CDR2 YYEKEE (reference sequence). V shed 4 bases and J shed 0 bases, with 10 bases lying between them. The CDR3 has 14 residues.

This chain's CDR3 is CASSPGSPFLNTIYF. The CDR3 nucleotides are TGCGCCAGCAGCCCCGGGTCACCCTTTTTAAACACCATATATTTT. This chain links TRBV5-1 with TRBJ1-3, with no clear D. The germline V gene has CDR1 SGHRS and CDR2 YFSETQ. This CDR3 has 15 residues. The V end lost 4 bases, the J end lost 6 bases, and 17 bases lay between the germline ends.

The rearrangement joins TRBV2 to TRBJ2-6, with D unresolved. Trimming took 5 bases from V and 0 from J, leaving 8 bases between them. CDR1 is SNHLY, CDR2 FYNNEI, per germline. The CDR3 spans 15 residues. The CDR3 coding sequence is TGTGCCAGCAGTTTAGACATCTCTGGGGCCAACGTCCTGACTTTC. Translating gives CASSLDISGANVLTF. The entire variable domain, with the rest obtained from reference TRBV2 and TRBJ2-6, is as follows: EPEVTQTPSHQVTQMGQEVILRCVPISNHLYFYWYRQILGQKVEFLVSFYNNEISEKSEIFDDQFSVERPDGSNFTLKIRSTKLEDSAMYFCASSLDISGANVLTFGAGSRLTVL.

The rearrangement uses TRBV6-5 and TRBJ2-7, with 8 positions matching TRBD2. The V gene's germline CDR1 is MNHEY and CDR2 SVGAGI. J lost 4 bases, V lost 6 bases, and 8 bases had no gene match. This CDR3 has 14 residues. The CDR3 protein is CASSGGAAPYEQYF. The CDR3, as DNA: TGTGCCAGCAGCGGGGGGGCTGCCCCGTACGAGCAGTACTTC.

The chain is built from TRBV6-6 and TRBJ1-2; TRBD1 is a possible D gene (6 bases). The CDR3 sequence is 14 residues long. The germline V gene encodes CDR1 MNHNY and CDR2 SVGAGI (reference sequence). V was clipped by 7 bases and J by 8 bases, with 20 bases between them. The CDR3 bases are TGTGCCAGCACCCATACAGGGTCCGGGGTAGGCTACACCTTC. As protein: CASTHTGSGVGYTF.

The chain uses TRBV5-6 and TRBJ2-7; D call uncertain. CDR1 and CDR2 (germline): SGHDT, YYEEEE. The CDR3 is 15 residues long. V was trimmed by 1 base and J by 5 bases, leaving 16 bases between them. CDR3 nucleotide sequence: TGTGCCAGCAGCTTGACTAAAACATTGCGACACGAGCAGTACTTC. It translates to CASSLTKTLRHEQYF.

This rearrangement joins TRBV10-1 to TRBJ2-5; D uncertain. V dropped 2 bases and J dropped 6 bases, with 13 bases sitting between them. The CDR3 has 14 residues. Germline V gene lookup returns CDR1 WNHNN and CDR2 SYGVQD (reference sequence). The CDR3 reads CASSEAQSKKTQYF. CDR3 nucleotide sequence: TGCGCCAGCAGTGAGGCACAGAGCAAGAAGACCCAGTACTTC.

The V and J genes are TRBV11-2 and TRBJ2-5; the match to TRBD1 covers 10 bases. Germline loops: CDR1 SGHAT, CDR2 FQNNGV. The length of the CDR3 is 13 residues. V lost 4 bases to trimming and J lost 6 bases; unmatched junction nucleotides: 2. CDR3 region: CASSWTGGQTQYF. The CDR3 DNA reads as TGTGCCAGCAGCTGGACAGGGGGACAGACCCAGTACTTC.

This chain joins TRBV28 and TRBJ1-2, with 8 bases fitting TRBD1. Germline V gene data show CDR1 as MDHEN and CDR2 as SYDVKM. The CDR3 runs to 15 residues. V dropped 6 bases and J dropped 5; count of bases not matched to a gene: 11. Here the CDR3 reads CASSPGQGPDYGYTF. The CDR3 region has the DNA TGTGCCAGCAGCCCCGGACAGGGTCCTGATTATGGCTACACCTTC.

V gene TRBV24-1 combines with J gene TRBJ2-1; unclear D gene. V was cut by 0 bases and J by 2 bases, with 10 bases left in between. Germline lookup yields CDR1 KGHDR and CDR2 SFDVKD. The CDR3 is 16 residues long. For the CDR3, the DNA is TGTGCCACCAGTGATTTGCAGGCCCAAACCTACAATGAGCAGTTCTTC. Translated, it gives CATSDLQAQTYNEQFF.

This chain uses TRBV7-9 with TRBJ1-3, with D perhaps TRBD1 (5 bases). Trimming removed 11 bases at V and 0 bases at J, with 11 bases between. The CDR3 sequence is 13 residues long. Germline CDR1 is SEHNR and CDR2 is FQNEAQ (reference sequence). For the CDR3, the DNA is TGTGCCTTTCGGGGGGGCTCTGGAAACACCATATATTTT. Translated, it gives CAFRGGSGNTIYF.